Listed below are T cell receptor beta chains from one sample, sequenced in a study of blood T cell repertoires in COVID-19. The method was immunoSEQ multiplex PCR; TCRdb's version includes in-frame clones alone and lacks a portion of them. This table has 250,000 to 350,000 clones, about nine tenths appearing once. The specimen was peripheral blood. The receptor source for this set is a woman aged 50 to 60 with COVID-19, enrolled during active disease. Both conserved end residues are part of each CDR3. The order of the fields is V gene, J gene, CDR3 length, CDR3 protein.

TRBV9	TRBJ2-1	19	CASSVDPSFLESSYNEQFF
TRBV14	TRBJ2-1	18	CASSQDLRLAVTYNEQFF
TRBV6-5	TRBJ2-7	16	CASSYSSFELLYEQYF
TRBV5-4	TRBJ1-2	13	CASGLQLVYGYTF
TRBV13	TRBJ2-3	16	CASSQTVKQGGDTQYF
TRBV7-2	TRBJ2-1	17	CASSSDTGSSSYNEQFF
TRBV19	TRBJ1-2	16	CASSPLPGQPNYGYTF
TRBV19	TRBJ1-5	11	CASSSNQPQHF
TRBV19	TRBJ1-1	13	CASIGQGSTEAFF
TRBV30	TRBJ2-3	14	CAWSVIGNTDTQYF